This T cell receptor (beta chain) was sequenced for a study of a mutant IDH1 vaccine in newly diagnosed glioma. In the study overall: Sex among treated patients split about 60% male, roughly 40% female; mean age was roughly 40 years. Most had both radiotherapy and temozolomide beforehand; others had only one.

The assay was immunoSEQ multiplex PCR, and TCRdb's table has in-frame clones only and misses some. Of 65,000 to 70,000 clones listed, around four fifths are singletons. This CDR3 has 14 amino acids. J lost 3 bases, V lost 6 bases, and 5 bases had no gene match. Germline values: CDR1 SQVTM, CDR2 ANQGSEA. Time point indicated: baseline, week 1 (first vaccination visit). Treatment here: pre-vaccination baseline after standard-of-care therapy. The sequence came from a woman younger than 35 with glioma. Some clones in this sample may be carry-over from other donors' samples. This material consisted of peripheral blood mononuclear cells (PBMCs), taken from a glioma patient treated with radiotherapy, temozolomide or both. This sequence joins TRBV29-1 and TRBJ2-2; TRBD2 agrees at 9 bases. The CDR3 nucleotides read TGCAGCGTCAAGCGGGGGGATTACACCGGGGAGCTGTTTTTT. Its protein is CSVKRGDYTGELFF.